A single sample is the source of the 22 T cell receptor beta chains below, sequenced in a study of blood T cell repertoires in COVID-19. Profiling relied on immunoSEQ multiplex PCR, and the TCRdb table lists in-frame clones only, not all of them. The data show fewer than 600,000 clones, with roughly 90% seen just once and roughly 1.9% held by the top ten. The sequenced sample was PBMCs or T cells enriched from blood (not recorded which). Receptors originate from a middle-aged woman who had recovered from COVID-19.

CDR3 amino acids: CASSPVVGTGDSPLHF. As DNA, the CDR3 is TGCGCCAGCAGCCCGGTGGTGGGGACAGGGGATTCACCCCTCCACTTT. The chain carries TRBV5-1 and TRBJ1-6; 10 positions match TRBD1. This CDR3 is built from 16 residues. After removal of 4 bases from V and 8 bases from J, the junction contained 9 bases not matched to a gene. Germline CDR1 reads SGHRS; CDR2 reads YFSETQ.

The chain uses TRBV6-5 and TRBJ1-6, with 7 bases identical to TRBD1. CDR3 size: 14 residues. The germline V gene has CDR1 MNHEY and CDR2 SVGAGI. Trimming took 7 bases from V and 10 from J; bases not matched to a gene: 10. The CDR3 bases are TGTGCCAGCACCTTAAGAACAGGGGACTCACCCCTCCACTTT. Translating gives CASTLRTGDSPLHF.

The J gene is TRBJ1-5, the V gene TRBV6-2 or TRBV6-3; 7 positions match TRBD1. Per germline, CDR1 MNHEY and CDR2 SVGEGT. V lost 6 bases and J lost 2; bases outside the gene matches: 4. This CDR3 region has 14 residues. CDR3 sequence (DNA): TGTGCCAGCAGCCGGACAGGTGGCAATCAGCCCCAGCATTTT. It specifies CASSRTGGNQPQHF.

J is TRBJ2-2 and V is TRBV3-1 (or the pseudogene TRBV3-2); TRBD1 might be the D (6 bases). This CDR3 region has 13 residues. The germline V and J ends were trimmed by 10 bases and 3 bases, with 12 bases remaining between them. Germline loops: CDR1 LGHDT, CDR2 YNNKEL (reference sequence). The CDR3 nucleotides are TGTGCCACGCAGGGGTTTGACACCGGGGAGCTGTTTTTT. As protein: CATQGFDTGELFF.

The V gene is TRBV7-2, the J gene TRBJ1-1; D remains unclear. The V gene lost 5 bases and the J gene lost 0 bases, with 13 bases spanning the gap. The CDR3 loop spans 15 amino acids. Germline lookup yields CDR1 SGHTA and CDR2 FQGNSA. This CDR3 is CASSPQVGVNTEAFF. DNA of the CDR3: TGTGCCAGCAGCCCCCAGGTTGGCGTGAACACTGAAGCTTTCTTT.

This chain links TRBV15 with TRBJ2-5; D unresolved. There are 14 residues in the CDR3. Germline assignment: CDR1 LNHNV and CDR2 YYDKDF (reference sequence). V lost 0 bases, J lost 5 bases, and 10 bases lay in between. CDR3 DNA: TGTGCCACCAGCAGAGACGCGGCAGTTGAGACCCAGTACTTC. Translation: CATSRDAAVETQYF.

This chain links TRBV28 with TRBJ1-6; 11 nucleotides align to TRBD1. The CDR3 has 16 residues. V gave up 6 bases and J gave up 4 bases; unmatched junction bases: 5. Looked up from germline, CDR1 is MDHEN and CDR2 is SYDVKM. The CDR3, as DNA: TGTGCCAGCAGGGAAGGGACAGGGGGATATAATTCACCCCTCCACTTT. It is translated as CASREGTGGYNSPLHF.

The CDR3 nucleotides read TGTGCCAGCAGCGTACAGGGGGGTACTGGAAACACCATATATTTT. Its protein is CASSVQGGTGNTIYF. The rearrangement joins TRBV9 to TRBJ1-3, with 7 bases lining up with TRBD1. The CDR3 spans 15 residues. CDR1 and CDR2 from the germline V gene are SGDLS and YYNGEE. The ends lost 1 base at V and 2 bases at J; junction bases unmatched: 3.

This clone was recorded only once. J is TRBJ1-5 and V is TRBV25-1, with D possibly matching TRBD1 (5 bases). The CDR3 is made up of 14 amino acids. CDR1 and CDR2 from the germline V gene are MGHDK and SYGVNS. Trimming pared 6 bases from V and 3 bases from J, leaving 12 bases between. CDR3 sequence: CASRGLGHNQPQHF. The CDR3 bases are TGTGCCAGCAGGGGGCTAGGGCACAATCAGCCCCAGCATTTT.

The chain uses TRBV28 and TRBJ2-3; TRBD1 aligns across 8 bases. This CDR3 is 14 amino acids long. The germline CDR1 and CDR2 sequences are MDHEN and SYDVKM. V shed 6 bases and J 5 bases; nucleotides not matched to a gene: 7. CDR3 amino acids: CASRPQGARDTQYF. CDR3 DNA sequence: TGTGCCAGCAGGCCGCAGGGGGCGCGAGATACGCAGTATTTT.

V is TRBV4-3 and J is TRBJ1-1; D is possibly TRBD1 (5 bases). In germline, CDR1 is LGHNA, CDR2 YSLEER. The CDR3 has 15 amino acids. V dropped 4 bases and J dropped 1 base, with 13 bases sitting between them. The CDR3 loop is CASSPYPGANTEAFF. For the CDR3, the DNA is TGCGCCAGCAGCCCCTACCCTGGGGCGAACACTGAAGCTTTCTTT.

The gene calls are TRBV27 and TRBJ2-3, with 7 bases matching TRBD1. With V trimmed by 0 bases and J by 5 bases, 14 bases remained unmatched. From germline, CDR1 is MNHEY and CDR2 SMNVEV (reference sequence). This CDR3 region has 18 residues. This CDR3 is CASSLSFGTATPLDTQYF. CDR3 nucleotide sequence: TGTGCCAGCAGTTTATCATTTGGGACAGCCACCCCCTTAGATACGCAGTATTTT.

This clone was counted only a few times. The chain carries TRBV14 and TRBJ1-2; D is uncertain. Germline V gene sequence: CDR1 SGHDN, CDR2 FVKESK. This CDR3 contains 15 residues. Between the trimmed V and J ends, which lost 5 bases and 6 bases, there was a span of 19 bases. For the CDR3, the DNA is TGTGCCAGCAGCACCGCCCGGGGTCAGCTTCATGGCTACACCTTC. This gives the protein CASSTARGQLHGYTF. The complete variable domain, with remaining parts taken from reference TRBV14 and TRBJ1-2, reads EAGVTQFPSHSVIEKGQTVTLRCDPISGHDNLYWYRRVMGKEIKFLLHFVKESKQDESGMPNNRFLAERTGGTYSTLKVQPAELEDSGVYFCASSTARGQLHGYTFGSGTRLTVV.

V gene TRBV4-3 combines with J gene TRBJ2-1; 9 bases are shared with TRBD1. CDR1 and CDR2 from the germline V gene are LGHNA and YSLEER. The length of the CDR3 is 16 residues. Trimming took 3 bases from V and 6 from J; bases not matched to a gene: 9. CDR3 loop: CASSQATGGLSNEQFF. The CDR3 DNA sequence: TGCGCCAGCAGCCAGGCCACAGGGGGCCTTTCCAATGAGCAGTTCTTC.

The rearrangement links TRBV7-2 to TRBJ1-6; 8 positions agree with TRBD1. The germline gives CDR1 SGHTA, CDR2 FQGNSA. The CDR3 consists of 14 residues. V gave up 4 bases and J gave up 7 bases; unmatched junction bases: 3. CDR3 loop: CASSSTGDNSPLHF. The CDR3 DNA is TGTGCCAGCAGCTCGACAGGGGACAATTCACCCCTCCACTTT. Drawing the rest from reference TRBV7-2 and TRBJ1-6, the complete variable domain is GAGVSQSPSNKVTEKGKDVELRCDPISGHTALYWYRQSLGQGLEFLIYFQGNSAPDKSGLPSDRFSAERTGGSVSTLTIQRTQQEDSAVYLCASSSTGDNSPLHFGNGTRLTVT.

The rearrangement joins TRBV11-3 to TRBJ2-2; 9 nucleotides line up with TRBD2. The CDR3 spans 16 residues. Germline CDR1 is SGHNT and CDR2 is YENEEA. After removal of 6 bases from V and 4 bases from J, the junction contained 9 bases not matched to a gene. CDR3 coding DNA: TGTGCCAGCAGAGGTCGGGCGGGAGGGCCCACCGGGGAGCTGTTTTTT. This translates into CASRGRAGGPTGELFF.

The V and J genes are TRBV10-3 and TRBJ1-3, with D unresolved. Looked up from germline, CDR1 is ENHRY and CDR2 is SYGVKD. This CDR3 region has 12 residues. V was trimmed by 11 bases and J by 0 bases, leaving 8 bases between them. The CDR3 is CASRDSGNTIYF. CDR3 bases: TGTGCCTCCCGGGACTCTGGAAACACCATATATTTT.

This clone was seen more than once but under ten times. V is TRBV6-1 and J is TRBJ1-5; D is unresolved. V shed 3 bases and J shed 0 bases, with 6 bases lying between them. The CDR3 contains 14 residues. Looked up from germline, CDR1 is MNHNS and CDR2 is SASEGT. In nucleotides, the CDR3 is TGTGCCAGCAGTGATAGTTATAGCAATCAGCCCCAGCATTTT. Protein product: CASSDSYSNQPQHF.

The V gene is TRBV7-8, the J gene TRBJ2-6; D call uncertain. Germline lookup yields CDR1 SGHVS and CDR2 FQNEAQ. V dropped 1 base and J dropped 0 bases, with 7 bases sitting between them. This CDR3 is 16 amino acids long. The CDR3 bases are TGTGCCAGCAGCTTAGTAACTGTCTCTGGGGCCAACGTCCTGACTTTC. It encodes CASSLVTVSGANVLTF. Using reference TRBV7-8 and TRBJ2-6 for the parts outside the CDR3, the full variable domain is GAGVSQSPRYKVAKRGQDVALRCDPISGHVSLFWYQQALGQGPEFLTYFQNEAQLDKSGLPSDRFFAERPEGSVSTLKIQRTQQEDSAVYLCASSLVTVSGANVLTFGAGSRLTVL.

The CDR3 DNA follows: TGTGCCATCAGTACAGACAGGGGGTTCACCGGGGAGCTGTTTTTT. Translated, it gives CAISTDRGFTGELFF. The chain employs TRBV10-3 and TRBJ2-2, with 9 positions matching TRBD1. With 5 bases clipped from V and 4 bases from J, the junction kept 5 bases outside the gene matches. The CDR3 loop spans 15 amino acids. Germline V gene sequence: CDR1 ENHRY, CDR2 SYGVKD.

V gene TRBV19 combines with J gene TRBJ2-6; no reliable D call. From germline, CDR1 is LNHDA and CDR2 SQIVND (reference sequence). Between the trimmed V and J ends, which lost 3 bases and 0 bases, there was a span of 6 bases. The CDR3 totals 15 residues. CDR3 region: CASSIGRSGANVLTF. CDR3 coding DNA: TGTGCCAGTAGTATTGGGCGCTCTGGGGCCAACGTCCTGACTTTC.

This clone has just one count. This chain uses TRBV10-1 with TRBJ2-1; D might be TRBD1 (6 bases). The CDR3 is 14 amino acids. V was clipped by 4 bases and J by 2 bases, with 9 bases between them. Germline CDR1 reads WNHNN; CDR2 reads SYGVQD (reference sequence). The CDR3 nucleotides are TGCGCCAGCAGTGCAGGGGTGGCCTACAATGAGCAGTTCTTC. Translation gives CASSAGVAYNEQFF.